This entry lists 3 T cell receptor beta chains sequenced from one sample in a study of blood T cell repertoires in COVID-19 (TCRdb year 2020). Library construction relied on the immunoSEQ multiplex PCR assay. Entries here come from immuneACCESS through TCRdb and include only in-frame sequences with V and J called. Some clones fail to appear in such tables; in the studies checked, an unresolved V gene covers under half of the shortfall, and the cause of the remainder is unknown. The sample yields around 140,000 clones; about 91% were counted once. The top ten constitute less than 0.95% of the sample. Sequencing input: peripheral blood. The receptors were gathered from a woman between 45 and 65 years old with acute or convalescent COVID-19.

This chain links TRBV30 with TRBJ1-6; maybe TRBD1 (5 bases). Per germline, CDR1 GTSNPN and CDR2 SVGIG (reference sequence). CDR3 length: 12 amino acids. V gave up 2 bases and J gave up 11 bases, with 10 bases separating them. CDR3 loop: CAWSSTGPPLHF. The CDR3 DNA is TGTGCCTGGAGTTCCACAGGCCCACCCCTCCACTTT.

The V call is TRBV5-8, the J call TRBJ1-6; TRBD1 agrees at 7 bases. This CDR3 comprises 14 residues. Germline loops: CDR1 SGHTS, CDR2 YDEGEE. V lost 3 bases to trimming and J lost 10 bases; unmatched junction nucleotides: 7. For the CDR3, the DNA is TGTGCCAGCAGCTCACGGGACAGAAGATCACCCCTCCACTTT. Translated: CASSSRDRRSPLHF.

The chain is built from TRBV7-9 and TRBJ1-1, with TRBD1 matching over 8 bases. This CDR3 spans 13 amino acids. CDR1 SEHNR and CDR2 FQNEAQ come from the germline V gene (reference sequence). Trimming cost V 2 bases and J 7 bases; bases outside gene matches: 3. CDR3 amino acids: CASSLMGTGEAFF. CDR3 DNA: TGTGCCAGCAGCTTAATGGGGACAGGTGAAGCTTTCTTT.